This TCR beta chain was recorded in a study of B cell selection in AIRE deficiency. The protocol was immunoSEQ multiplex PCR, while the TCRdb copy is restricted to in-frame clones and leaves out a portion. This table holds 20,000 to 25,000 clones, 94% found once. The CDR3 length is 13 residues. The V and J ends lost 4 bases and 2 bases respectively, with 9 bases between them. From germline, CDR1 is SGDLS and CDR2 YYNGEE. Regulatory T cells were sorted as CD4+CD25hiCD127low/negative cells. Material for sequencing was Tregs sorted from PBMCs. The chain is built from TRBV9 and TRBJ1-1, with D hard to call. This receptor was obtained from a human donor with AIRE deficiency. CDR3 residues: CASSRSFNTEAFF. In DNA form, the CDR3 reads TGTGCCAGCAGCCGGAGTTTTAACACTGAAGCTTTCTTT.